Listed below are T cell receptor beta chains from one sample, sequenced in a study of CD8+CD57+ T cells in acquired aplastic anemia. TCRdb reprocessed the reads via MiXCR and lists one record per CDR3 protein. The data show about 160,000 distinct CDR3 sequences, 35% to 55% seen once. Source material: sorted CD4+, CD8+, or CD8+CD57+ T cells (not recorded which) from PBMCs. All receptors come from a human donor in good health. CDR3s include the opening cysteine and the closing phenylalanine or tryptophan. Each record gives: CDR3 length, D gene, V gene, clone size, J gene, CDR3 DNA, CDR3 protein. The D gene is left open where the match is weak. Size is omitted from some rows. Given values are once, few, many or a class for expanded clones.

length: 18
D: TRBD1
V: TRBV4-2
size: NA
J: TRBJ2-7
DNA: TGTGCCAGCAGCCAAAGGGGTGGTGGCGGGACAGGTCGTTACGAGCAGTACTTC
CDR3: CASSQRGGGGTGRYEQYF

length: 11
D: NA
V: TRBV5-6
size: NA
J: TRBJ1-1
DNA: TGTGCCAGCAGCCCAGCCATCGAAGCTTTCTTT
CDR3: CASSPAIEAFF

length: 11
D: NA
V: TRBV12-3/TRBV12-4
size: many
J: TRBJ1-1
DNA: TGTGCCAGCAGGTGGGCCACTGAAGCTTTCTTT
CDR3: CASRWATEAFF

length: 15
D: NA
V: TRBV12-5
size: NA
J: TRBJ2-2
DNA: TGTGCTAGTGGTTTGGTACAAAGCGTCACCGGGGAGCTGTTTTTT
CDR3: CASGLVQSVTGELFF

length: 16
D: TRBD2
V: TRBV6-2/TRBV6-3
size: NA
J: TRBJ2-1
DNA: TGTGCCAGCAGTTACTCGGTAGCGGGAGAGGGGAATGAGCAGTTCTTC
CDR3: CASSYSVAGEGNEQFF

length: 14
D: NA
V: TRBV6-6
size: many
J: TRBJ1-6
DNA: TGTGCCAGCAGTTACTCGGGCAGGGATTCACCCCTCCACTTT
CDR3: CASSYSGRDSPLHF

length: 16
D: NA
V: TRBV2
size: many
J: TRBJ1-1
DNA: TGTGCCAGCAGTGACCCGGGCACCTCTTTACGCAGTGAAGCTTTCTTT
CDR3: CASSDPGTSLRSEAFF

length: 17
D: NA
V: TRBV29-1
size: NA
J: TRBJ2-1
DNA: TGCAGCGTCCACCGGGACAGACACCGGGGGTTCTACAATGAGCAGTTCTTC
CDR3: CSVHRDRHRGFYNEQFF

length: 15
D: NA
V: TRBV28
size: many
J: TRBJ2-7
DNA: TGTGCCAGCAGTCCCCACCCTAGCGTACCCTACGAGCAGTACTTC
CDR3: CASSPHPSVPYEQYF

length: 11
D: NA
V: TRBV19
size: NA
J: TRBJ1-2
DNA: TGTGCCAGTAATTCAGGGGATGGCTACACCTTC
CDR3: CASNSGDGYTF

length: 14
D: NA
V: TRBV12-3/TRBV12-4
size: NA
J: TRBJ1-2
DNA: TGTGCCAGCATCGGGCAGGAAAGGAACTATGGCTACACCTTC
CDR3: CASIGQERNYGYTF

length: 16
D: TRBD2
V: TRBV5-1
size: many
J: TRBJ2-3
DNA: TGCGCCAGCAGCTTCGGGACTAGCGGGGGCACAGATACGCAGTATTTT
CDR3: CASSFGTSGGTDTQYF

length: 15
D: TRBD1
V: TRBV2
size: NA
J: TRBJ1-4
DNA: TGTGCCAGCAGTTTACAGGGGACAACTAATGAAAAACTGTTTTTT
CDR3: CASSLQGTTNEKLFF

length: 14
D: TRBD1
V: TRBV10-2
size: NA
J: TRBJ2-3
DNA: TGCGCCAGCACTGGACAGGGTCGCGGGGATACGCAGTATTTT
CDR3: CASTGQGRGDTQYF

length: 15
D: NA
V: TRBV6-5
size: NA
J: TRBJ2-3
DNA: TGTGCCAGCAGTTTAAGTCGGGCCGTCGGGGATACGCAGTATTTT
CDR3: CASSLSRAVGDTQYF

length: 14
D: NA
V: TRBV18
size: NA
J: TRBJ2-5
DNA: TGTGCCAGCTCACTCCGGACCGTGGGGGAGACCCAGTACTTC
CDR3: CASSLRTVGETQYF

length: 17
D: TRBD2
V: TRBV9
size: many
J: TRBJ2-1
DNA: TGTGCCAGCAGCGTAGAGGCTAGCGGGATCTGGGTCGGTGAGCAGTTCTTC
CDR3: CASSVEASGIWVGEQFF

length: 13
D: NA
V: TRBV7-3
size: once
J: TRBJ2-5
DNA: TGTGCCAGCAGCTTGGGACCCGGAGAGACCCAGTACTTC
CDR3: CASSLGPGETQYF

length: 14
D: TRBD1
V: TRBV6-1
size: many
J: TRBJ2-7
DNA: TGTGCCAGCAGTGGGAGACAGGGGGCGGGCGAGCAGTACTTC
CDR3: CASSGRQGAGEQYF

length: 16
D: TRBD2
V: TRBV20-1
size: NA
J: TRBJ2-1
DNA: TGCAGTGAAGCAATACTAGCGGGAGGGGCTGACAATGAGCAGTTCTTC
CDR3: CSEAILAGGADNEQFF

length: 18
D: TRBD2
V: TRBV5-4
size: NA
J: TRBJ2-3
DNA: TGTGCCAGCAGCTTGTTTCCTAGCGGGGTCGCTAGCACAGATACGCAGTATTTT
CDR3: CASSLFPSGVASTDTQYF

length: 15
D: NA
V: TRBV12-3/TRBV12-4
size: few
J: TRBJ1-4
DNA: TGTGCCAGCAGTTTGGGTAGGAGAACTAATGAAAAACTGTTTTTT
CDR3: CASSLGRRTNEKLFF

length: 12
D: NA
V: TRBV5-1
size: NA
J: TRBJ2-1
DNA: TGCGCCAGCAGCTGGAATTACAATGAGCAGTTCTTC
CDR3: CASSWNYNEQFF

length: 15
D: NA
V: TRBV18
size: NA
J: TRBJ2-5
DNA: TGTGCCAGCTCACCGGGTATCGGCTCGAGGGAGACCCAGTACTTC
CDR3: CASSPGIGSRETQYF

length: 14
D: NA
V: TRBV29-1
size: NA
J: TRBJ2-5
DNA: TGCAGCGTTGAAGAAAGGGCAGTAGGGGAGACCCAGTACTTC
CDR3: CSVEERAVGETQYF

length: 17
D: TRBD1
V: TRBV24-1
size: once
J: TRBJ1-1
DNA: TGTGCCACCAGTGACCACGGACAGGGATTGAAGAACACTGAAGCTTTCTTT
CDR3: CATSDHGQGLKNTEAFF

length: 14
D: NA
V: TRBV19
size: NA
J: TRBJ1-1
DNA: TGTGCCAGTAGTATAGTTGCAGGGAATACTGAAGCTTTCTTT
CDR3: CASSIVAGNTEAFF

length: 16
D: NA
V: TRBV20-1
size: NA
J: TRBJ1-6
DNA: TGCAGTGCTAGAGCCCCGGACATCGTAGGGAATTCACCCCTCCACTTT
CDR3: CSARAPDIVGNSPLHF

length: 16
D: TRBD1
V: TRBV2
size: NA
J: TRBJ2-7
DNA: TGTGCCAGCAGGCATACCGGGACAGGGCGACGGAACGAGCAGTACTTC
CDR3: CASRHTGTGRRNEQYF

length: 14
D: NA
V: TRBV9
size: NA
J: TRBJ1-5
DNA: TGTGCCAGCAGCCTCGGAGGTATCAATCAGCCCCAGCATTTT
CDR3: CASSLGGINQPQHF

length: 13
D: NA
V: TRBV7-3
size: few
J: TRBJ1-6
DNA: TGTGCCAGCAGCCGTGTTTTGACCTCACCCCTCCACTTT
CDR3: CASSRVLTSPLHF

length: 14
D: TRBD2
V: TRBV19
size: many
J: TRBJ2-2
DNA: TGTGCCAGTAGTATACGTAGCGGGCTCAAGGAGCTGTTTTTT
CDR3: CASSIRSGLKELFF

length: 13
D: TRBD1
V: TRBV7-3
size: many
J: TRBJ2-1
DNA: TGTGCCAGCAGCCCGGGACAGAACAATGAGCAGTTCTTC
CDR3: CASSPGQNNEQFF

length: 14
D: NA
V: TRBV5-8
size: NA
J: TRBJ2-7
DNA: TGTGCCAGCAGCTTGGGTGGTCCTACCTACGAGCAGTACTTC
CDR3: CASSLGGPTYEQYF

length: 12
D: TRBD2
V: TRBV10-3
size: once
J: TRBJ2-5
DNA: TGTGCCATCAGCTCCGCGGGAGGGACCCAGTACTTC
CDR3: CAISSAGGTQYF

length: 15
D: TRBD2
V: TRBV7-3
size: many
J: TRBJ2-1
DNA: TGTGCCAGCAGCATTAGCGGGAGTTCCTACAATGAGCAGTTCTTC
CDR3: CASSISGSSYNEQFF

length: 15
D: NA
V: TRBV24-1
size: many
J: TRBJ2-7
DNA: TGTGCCACCAGTGATTTGCCGAGGGCGGCCTACGAGCAGTACTTC
CDR3: CATSDLPRAAYEQYF

length: 14
D: NA
V: TRBV5-5
size: NA
J: TRBJ2-7
DNA: TGTGCCAGCAGCCTGTCGGGGGCTACCTACGAGCAGTACTTC
CDR3: CASSLSGATYEQYF

length: 15
D: NA
V: TRBV12-3/TRBV12-4
size: once
J: TRBJ1-2
DNA: TGTGCCAGCACACACTGGGATGGCTTCTGCTATGGCTACACCTTC
CDR3: CASTHWDGFCYGYTF

length: 14
D: NA
V: TRBV4-2
size: many
J: TRBJ2-2
DNA: TGTGCCAGCAGCCAAGATAACCCGCCCGGGGAGCTGTTTTTT
CDR3: CASSQDNPPGELFF

length: 15
D: TRBD2
V: TRBV29-1
size: NA
J: TRBJ2-2
DNA: TGTGCCTGGAGTCCCCGGGGGGGGCTAACCGGGGAGCTGTTTTTT
CDR3: CAWSPRGGLTGELFF

length: 14
D: NA
V: TRBV7-2
size: many
J: TRBJ2-7
DNA: TGTGCCAGCAGTCCTGCCGGGGTCCCCTACGAGCAGTACTTC
CDR3: CASSPAGVPYEQYF

length: 13
D: NA
V: TRBV19
size: NA
J: TRBJ2-1
DNA: TGTGCCAGTAGCGGGGACCCCGGGGATGAGCAGTTCTTC
CDR3: CASSGDPGDEQFF

length: 14
D: NA
V: TRBV24-1
size: NA
J: TRBJ2-1
DNA: TGTGCCACGGCAGCGGTAGGGGGAGGGAATGAGCAGTTCTTC
CDR3: CATAAVGGGNEQFF

length: 14
D: TRBD1
V: TRBV19
size: NA
J: TRBJ1-6
DNA: TGTGCCTCCAACCCTGGGACAGGCAATTCACCCCTCCACTTT
CDR3: CASNPGTGNSPLHF

length: 11
D: NA
V: TRBV19
size: many
J: TRBJ2-1
DNA: TGTGCCAGTAGTATACGAAACGAGCAGTTCTTC
CDR3: CASSIRNEQFF

length: 14
D: NA
V: TRBV9
size: NA
J: TRBJ1-6
DNA: TGTGCCAGCAGCGAAGGGACAACGGGATCACCCCTCCACTTT
CDR3: CASSEGTTGSPLHF

length: 17
D: NA
V: TRBV24-1
size: NA
J: TRBJ1-4
DNA: TGTGCCACCAGAGAGGTCGTAATTGGTGGGGCGAATGAAAAACTGTTTTTT
CDR3: CATREVVIGGANEKLFF

length: 14
D: NA
V: TRBV12-5
size: many
J: TRBJ2-2
DNA: TGTGCTAGTGGTTTCTGGGCGGTGAAGGGGGAGCTGTTTTTT
CDR3: CASGFWAVKGELFF

length: 15
D: NA
V: TRBV20-1
size: NA
J: TRBJ1-4
DNA: TGCAGTGCTAGAGAACAAGGGACGACTAATGAAAAACTGTTTTTT
CDR3: CSAREQGTTNEKLFF